This T cell receptor (beta chain) appears in the sequencing data of a study of shared clonotypes between healthy human individuals. Data came from immunoSEQ multiplex PCR; TCRdb stores just in-frame clones and leaves some out. Of roughly 2.4 million clones listed, around 95% were seen once; the top ten hold about 0.13%. Trimming took 4 bases from V and 1 from J, leaving 10 bases between them. CDR3 length: 14 residues. Germline values: CDR1 MGHRA, CDR2 YSYEKL. The origin of this receptor is a man aged 18 to 30 in good health. Material: naive CD4+ T cells sorted from blood. Subset meaning: CD45RA+ positively selected. The chain joins TRBV4-1 to TRBJ1-1, with D uncertain. The CDR3 sequence is CASSRPAENTEAFF. The CDR3 coding sequence is TGCGCCAGCAGCCGTCCGGCAGAGAACACTGAAGCTTTCTTT.